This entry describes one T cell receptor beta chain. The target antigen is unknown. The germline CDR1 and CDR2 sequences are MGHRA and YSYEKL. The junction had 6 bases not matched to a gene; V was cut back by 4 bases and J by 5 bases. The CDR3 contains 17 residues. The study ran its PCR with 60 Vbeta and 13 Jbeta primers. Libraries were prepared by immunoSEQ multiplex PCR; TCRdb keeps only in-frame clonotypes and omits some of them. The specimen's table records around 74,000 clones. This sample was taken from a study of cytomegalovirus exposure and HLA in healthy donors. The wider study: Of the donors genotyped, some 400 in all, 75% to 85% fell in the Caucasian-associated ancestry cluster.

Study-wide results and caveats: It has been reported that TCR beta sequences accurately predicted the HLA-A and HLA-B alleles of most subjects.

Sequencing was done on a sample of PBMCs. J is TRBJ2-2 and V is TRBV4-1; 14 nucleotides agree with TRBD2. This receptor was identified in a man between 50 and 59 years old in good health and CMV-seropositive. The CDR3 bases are TGCGCCAGCAGCCCAGGACTAGCGGGAGGTATGACCGGGGAGCTGTTTTTT. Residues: CASSPGLAGGMTGELFF.